This entry describes one TCR beta chain. CDR1 is SGHRS and CDR2 is YFSETQ in the germline V gene. V shed 4 bases, J shed 2 bases, and the junction held 5 bases outside the gene matches. The CDR3 extends over 15 amino acids. The data derive from a study of blood T cell repertoires in COVID-19. The wider study: The origin of the acute and convalescent COVID-19 samples was the United States, Italy and Spain.

Adults between about 18 and 95 years of age took part from 24 US areas. As handled by the study authors: Amplifying reference gene primers gave estimates of nucleated cell counts. Using immunoSEQ multiplex PCR, the repertoire was profiled, and TCRdb retains in-frame clones only, with some absent. That table is the source of V, J and clone size, and D and trimming were worked out from the DNA. The sample holds hundreds of thousands of clones; approximately 92% are singletons and the top ten take 1% to 1.3%. The TCR sequence derives from a young man who had recovered from COVID-19. The V call is TRBV5-1, the J call TRBJ1-1, with 10 positions matching TRBD1. Sequencing input: PBMCs or T cells enriched from blood (not recorded which). The CDR3 nucleotides read TGCGCCAGCAGCCGGGACAGGGGAGTTAACACTGAAGCTTTCTTT. Protein sequence: CASSRDRGVNTEAFF. Together with reference TRBV5-1 and TRBJ1-1, the CDR3 gives the full variable domain: KAGVTQTPRYLIKTRGQQVTLSCSPISGHRSVSWYQQTPGQGLQFLFEYFSETQRNKGNFPGRFSGRQFSNSRSEMNVSTLELGDSALYLCASSRDRGVNTEAFFGQGTRLTVV.